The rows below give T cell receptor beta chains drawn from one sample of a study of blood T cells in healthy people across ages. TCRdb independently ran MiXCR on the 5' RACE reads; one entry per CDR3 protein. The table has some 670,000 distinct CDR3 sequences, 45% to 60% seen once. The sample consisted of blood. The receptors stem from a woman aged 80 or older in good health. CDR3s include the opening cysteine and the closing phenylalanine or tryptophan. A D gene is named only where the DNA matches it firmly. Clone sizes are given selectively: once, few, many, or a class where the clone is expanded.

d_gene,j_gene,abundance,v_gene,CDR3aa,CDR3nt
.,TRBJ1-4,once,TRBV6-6,CASRPAVTNEKLFF,TGTGCCAGCAGACCGGCCGTAACTAATGAAAAACTGTTTTTT
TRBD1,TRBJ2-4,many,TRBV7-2,CASSLDLGQVKLTKNIQYF,TGTGCCAGCAGCTTAGACCTGGGACAGGTGAAACTTACCAAAAACATTCAGTACTTC
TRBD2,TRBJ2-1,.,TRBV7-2,CASSLSGTSENNEQFF,TGTGCCAGCAGCTTAAGCGGGACTAGCGAGAACAATGAGCAGTTCTTC
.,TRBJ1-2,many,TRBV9,CASRGGSGGYGYTF,TGTGCCAGCAGGGGCGGTTCCGGAGGCTATGGCTACACCTTC
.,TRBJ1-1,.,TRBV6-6,CASSTRGGRRNTEAFF,TGTGCCAGCAGTACGAGGGGGGGGCGGAGGAACACTGAAGCTTTCTTT
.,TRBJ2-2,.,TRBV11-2,CASSLDGETRNTGELFF,TGTGCCAGCAGCTTAGATGGCGAGACACGGAACACCGGGGAGCTGTTTTTT
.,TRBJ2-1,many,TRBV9,CASSIGQTSSYNEQFF,TGTGCCAGCAGCATTGGACAGACAAGCTCCTACAATGAGCAGTTCTTC
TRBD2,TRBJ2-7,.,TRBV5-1,CASSFRASGYEQYF,TGCGCCAGCAGCTTTCGGGCTAGCGGCTACGAGCAGTACTTC
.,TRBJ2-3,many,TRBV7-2,CASSFNAGPDTQYF,TGTGCCAGCAGCTTTAACGCGGGACCAGATACGCAGTATTTT
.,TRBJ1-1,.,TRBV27,CASRLQKSTEAFF,TGTGCCAGCAGGCTCCAAAAAAGCACTGAAGCTTTCTTT
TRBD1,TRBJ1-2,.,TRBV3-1,CASSQDTHRGGYTF,TGTGCCAGCAGCCAAGACACCCACAGGGGTGGCTACACCTTC
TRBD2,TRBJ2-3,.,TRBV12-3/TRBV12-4,CASSLALSGRTDTQYF,TGTGCCAGCAGTTTAGCCCTTAGCGGGAGGACAGATACGCAGTATTTT
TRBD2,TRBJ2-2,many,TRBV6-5,CASSYLGTSGGGSTGELFF,TGTGCCAGCAGTTACCTAGGGACTAGCGGGGGGGGGAGTACCGGGGAGCTGTTTTTT
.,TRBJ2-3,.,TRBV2,CASRPGTSSTDTQYF,TGTGCCAGCAGGCCCGGGACATCTAGCACAGATACGCAGTATTTT
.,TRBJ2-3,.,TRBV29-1,CSVVPGQPTDTQYF,TGCAGCGTTGTCCCGGGACAACCCACAGATACGCAGTATTTT
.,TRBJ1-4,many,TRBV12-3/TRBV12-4,CASSSYREKLFF,TGTGCCAGCAGTTCCTACAGGGAAAAACTGTTTTTT
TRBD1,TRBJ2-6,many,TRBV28,CASGDRVSGANVLTF,TGTGCCAGCGGGGACAGGGTTAGTGGGGCCAACGTCCTGACTTTC
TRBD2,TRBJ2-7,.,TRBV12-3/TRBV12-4,CASDRVGLAGSLSYNEQYF,TGTGCCAGCGATAGGGTAGGACTAGCGGGATCCCTGTCCTACAATGAGCAGTACTTC
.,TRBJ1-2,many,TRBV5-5,CASSTDPDWYGYTF,TGTGCCAGCAGCACCGACCCGGATTGGTATGGCTACACCTTC
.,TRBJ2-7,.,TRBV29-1,CSVGGKTYEQYF,TGCAGCGTTGGGGGAAAGACCTACGAGCAGTACTTC
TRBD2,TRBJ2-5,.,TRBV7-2,CASSLSRLAGGLEETQYF,TGTGCCAGCAGCTTATCCCGACTAGCGGGAGGATTGGAGGAGACCCAGTACTTC
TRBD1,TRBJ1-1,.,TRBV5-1,CASSFQGGSYTEAFF,TGCGCCAGCAGCTTCCAGGGGGGGTCTTACACTGAAGCTTTCTTT
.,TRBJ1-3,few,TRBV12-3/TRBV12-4,CASSPRRGGGNTIYF,TGTGCCAGCAGTCCTCGGCGGGGTGGCGGAAACACCATATATTTT
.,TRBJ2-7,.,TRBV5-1,CASSVLAPSEQYF,TGCGCCAGCAGCGTGCTGGCACCTTCCGAGCAGTACTTC
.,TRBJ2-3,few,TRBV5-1,CASSPVVSTDTQYF,TGCGCCAGCAGCCCGGTGGTATCCACAGATACGCAGTATTTT
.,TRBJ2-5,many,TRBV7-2,CASSFPPRETQYF,TGTGCCAGCAGCTTTCCCCCCCGGGAGACCCAGTACTTC
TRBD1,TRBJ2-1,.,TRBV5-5,CASSLAGTGELTQFF,TGTGCCAGCAGCTTGGCTGGGACAGGGGAGTTGACCCAGTTCTTC
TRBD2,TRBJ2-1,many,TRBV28,CASRPGAGVFAEQFF,TGTGCCAGCAGGCCAGGAGCGGGAGTTTTTGCTGAGCAGTTCTTC
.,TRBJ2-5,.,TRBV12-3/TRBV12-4,CASSDPGTKETQYF,TGTGCCAGCAGTGACCCTGGGACCAAAGAGACCCAGTACTTC
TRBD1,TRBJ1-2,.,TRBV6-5,CASKGGRLVLYGYTF,TGTGCCAGCAAAGGGGGCCGACTTGTACTCTATGGCTACACCTTC
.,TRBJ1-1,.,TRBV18,CASSPGAVNTEAFF,TGTGCCAGCTCACCCGGAGCAGTCAACACTGAAGCTTTCTTT
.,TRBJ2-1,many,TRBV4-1,CASSQEIVHYNEQFF,TGCGCCAGCAGCCAAGAGATAGTTCACTACAATGAGCAGTTCTTC
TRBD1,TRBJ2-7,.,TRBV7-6,CASSTRQGVYEQYF,TGTGCCAGCAGCACTAGACAGGGAGTCTACGAGCAGTACTTC
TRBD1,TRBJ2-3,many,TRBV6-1,CASSPRAGGRRTDTQYF,TGTGCCAGCAGTCCCCGGGCAGGGGGAAGGCGGACAGATACGCAGTATTTT
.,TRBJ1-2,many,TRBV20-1,CSVTSPGTSGGYTF,TGCAGTGTCACGTCCCCGGGGACCTCAGGAGGCTACACCTTC